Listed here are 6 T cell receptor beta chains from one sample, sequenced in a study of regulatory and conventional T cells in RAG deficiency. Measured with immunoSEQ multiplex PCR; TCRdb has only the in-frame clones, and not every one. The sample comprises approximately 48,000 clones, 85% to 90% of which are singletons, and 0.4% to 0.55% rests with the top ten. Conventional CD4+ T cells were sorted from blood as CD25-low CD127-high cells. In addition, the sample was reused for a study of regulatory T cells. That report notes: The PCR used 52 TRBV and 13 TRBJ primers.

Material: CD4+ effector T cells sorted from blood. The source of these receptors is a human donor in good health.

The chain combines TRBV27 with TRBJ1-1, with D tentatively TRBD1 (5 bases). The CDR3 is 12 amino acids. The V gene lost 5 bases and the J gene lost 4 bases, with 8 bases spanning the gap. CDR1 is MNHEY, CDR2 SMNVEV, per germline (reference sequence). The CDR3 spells CASSRRGTEAFF. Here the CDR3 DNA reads TGTGCCAGCAGTCGAAGGGGCACTGAAGCTTTCTTT.

The chain's CDR3 is CSVGQGNQPQHF. The DNA for the CDR3 is TGCAGCGTTGGACAGGGAAATCAGCCCCAGCATTTT. The chain couples TRBV29-1 to TRBJ1-5; 7 bases fit TRBD1. Trimming took 4 bases from V and 4 from J; bases not matched to a gene: 1. CDR1 is SQVTM, CDR2 ANQGSEA, per germline. The CDR3 has 12 residues.

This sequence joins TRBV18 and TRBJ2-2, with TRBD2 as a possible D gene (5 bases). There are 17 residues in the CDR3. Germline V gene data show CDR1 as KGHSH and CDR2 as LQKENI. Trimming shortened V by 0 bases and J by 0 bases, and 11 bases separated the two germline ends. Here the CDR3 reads CASSPPGSGTNTGELFF. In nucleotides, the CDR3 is TGTGCCAGCTCACCACCGGGCAGCGGTACGAACACCGGGGAGCTGTTTTTT. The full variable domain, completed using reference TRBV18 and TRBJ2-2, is NAGVMQNPRHLVRRRGQEARLRCSPMKGHSHVYWYRQLPEEGLKFMVYLQKENIIDESGMPKERFSAEFPKEGPSILRIQQVVRGDSAAYFCASSPPGSGTNTGELFFGEGSRLTVL.

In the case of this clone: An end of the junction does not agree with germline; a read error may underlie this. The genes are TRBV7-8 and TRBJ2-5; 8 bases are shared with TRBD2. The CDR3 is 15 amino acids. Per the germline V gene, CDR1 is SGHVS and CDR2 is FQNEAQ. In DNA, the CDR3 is TGTGCCAGCAGTTTAGGGGTAGCGGGGAGGGAGACCCAGTACTTC. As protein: CASSLGVAGRETQYF.

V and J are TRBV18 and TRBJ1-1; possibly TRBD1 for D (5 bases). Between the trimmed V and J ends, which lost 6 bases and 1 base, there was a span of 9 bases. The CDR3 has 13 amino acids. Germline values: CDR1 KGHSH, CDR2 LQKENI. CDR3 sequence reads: CASSRQGNTEAFF. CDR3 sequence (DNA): TGTGCCAGCTCGCGTCAGGGGAACACTGAAGCTTTCTTT.

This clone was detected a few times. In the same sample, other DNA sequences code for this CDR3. The CDR3 coding sequence is TGTGCCAGCTCACCACGTCGGGGAGATGGGAATCAGCCCCAGCATTTT. Amino acid sequence: CASSPRRGDGNQPQHF. The chain employs TRBV18 and TRBJ1-5; D is unresolved. V was shortened by 1 base and J by 4 bases, with 14 bases between the two germline ends. The CDR3 covers 16 residues. Looked up from germline, CDR1 is KGHSH and CDR2 is LQKENI. The complete variable domain, with remaining parts taken from reference TRBV18 and TRBJ1-5, reads NAGVMQNPRHLVRRRGQEARLRCSPMKGHSHVYWYRQLPEEGLKFMVYLQKENIIDESGMPKERFSAEFPKEGPSILRIQQVVRGDSAAYFCASSPRRGDGNQPQHFGDGTRLSIL.